The 13 T cell receptor beta chains presented below share a single source sample, sequenced in a study of T-cell reconstitution after alpha-beta-depleted transplantation in children. Preparation of the TCRbeta library involved a method that used unique molecular identifiers. TCRdb re-called the PCR reads with MiXCR, one entry per CDR3 protein. The top ten clones hold 5% to 6% of a sample with hundreds of thousands of distinct CDR3 sequences, 12% of them seen once. The sequencing here drew on PBMCs from the stem cell graft donor, taken from the stem cell graft. The receptors originated from a human donor who donated a stem cell graft to a child with combined immunodeficiency.

In its sample, this clonotype was seen a few times. CDR3 DNA: TGCAGTGCAGGTTACATCAATCAGCCCCAGCATTTT. This gives the protein CSAGYINQPQHF. The rearrangement uses TRBV20-1 and TRBJ1-5; D remains unclear. The CDR3 has 12 amino acids. The V end lost 6 bases, the J end lost 3 bases, and 9 bases lay between the germline ends. Looked up from germline, CDR1 is DFQATT and CDR2 is SNEGSKA (reference sequence).

This clonotype was observed a handful of times. The chain is built from TRBV10-3 and TRBJ2-5; 9 nucleotides align to TRBD2. Germline V gives CDR1 ENHRY, CDR2 SYGVKD. Unmatched junction bases numbered 4, after V lost 2 bases and J lost 3 bases. The CDR3 is 15 amino acids. In DNA, the CDR3 is TGTGCCATCAGTGAGGGGCTAGCGGGAAAAGAGACCCAGTACTTC. Translation gives CAISEGLAGKETQYF.

This clonotype was counted many times. The V call is TRBV12-3 or TRBV12-4, the J call TRBJ2-1; a possible D gene is TRBD2 (6 bases). V shed 5 bases and J shed 6 bases, with 23 bases lying between them. This CDR3 contains 17 residues. Here the CDR3 reads CASSIGSETSGANEQFF. The CDR3 nucleotides are TGTGCCAGCAGTATAGGCTCCGAGACTAGTGGGGCCAATGAGCAGTTCTTC.

A few counts support this clonotype. The chain employs TRBV7-9 and TRBJ1-2; D is unresolved. The CDR3 extends over 14 amino acids. Trimming pared 5 bases from V and 3 bases from J, leaving 13 bases between. Germline CDR1 reads SEHNR; CDR2 reads FQNEAQ (reference sequence). The CDR3 region is CASSHLQVHYGYTF. CDR3 DNA: TGTGCCAGCAGCCACCTTCAGGTGCACTATGGCTACACCTTC.

V and J are TRBV20-1 and TRBJ1-2; weak D call: TRBD1 (5 bases). The CDR3 has 13 amino acids. V was trimmed by 3 bases and J by 8 bases, leaving 16 bases between them. Germline V gene lookup returns CDR1 DFQATT and CDR2 SNEGSKA (reference sequence). CDR3 sequence (DNA): TGCAGTGCTAGCCCAGGGCTCCCCCAGGGCTACACCTTC. This codes for CSASPGLPQGYTF.

This clonotype was seen a few times. This chain connects TRBV7-8 to TRBJ2-1, with 10 bases fitting TRBD2. The germline gives CDR1 SGHVS, CDR2 FQNEAQ. The V segment lost 7 bases and the J segment 6 bases; nucleotides outside the gene matches: 9. The CDR3 is 15 residues long. CDR3: CASNPTSGVSNEQFF. DNA for the CDR3: TGTGCCAGCAACCCAACTAGCGGGGTATCCAATGAGCAGTTCTTC.

This clonotype appeared a few times. V gene TRBV18 combines with J gene TRBJ2-7; D is perhaps TRBD1 (5 bases). This CDR3 has 14 residues. The germline gives CDR1 KGHSH, CDR2 LQKENI. The V end lost 0 bases, the J end lost 5 bases, and 11 bases lay between the germline ends. The CDR3 loop is CASSPPNGANEQYF. The CDR3 region has the DNA TGTGCCAGCTCACCACCGAATGGGGCGAACGAGCAGTACTTC.

This clonotype was counted ten times or more. This sequence joins TRBV7-7 and TRBJ2-1, with D hard to call. This CDR3 contains 13 residues. CDR1 SSHAT and CDR2 FNYEAQ come from the germline V gene (reference sequence). V lost 5 bases, J lost 2 bases, and 7 bases lay in between. The CDR3 DNA sequence: TGTGCCAGCAGCGTCGGAGCCTACAATGAGCAGTTCTTC. Protein: CASSVGAYNEQFF. Together with reference TRBV7-7 and TRBJ2-1, the CDR3 gives the full variable domain: GAGVSQSPRYKVTKRGQDVTLRCDPISSHATLYWYQQALGQGPEFLTYFNYEAQPDKSGLPSDRFSAERPEGSISTLTIQRTEQRDSAMYRCASSVGAYNEQFFGPGTRLTVL.

This clonotype was observed many times. The chain links TRBV7-9 to TRBJ2-2; a weak D match, TRBD2 (7 bases). Germline V lookup: CDR1 SEHNR, CDR2 FQNEAQ (reference sequence). CDR3 size: 17 residues. V was pared by 4 bases and J by 1 base, with 16 bases between. DNA of the CDR3: TGTGCCAGCAGCTCCCTTCGGGGGGCGGGGAACACCGGGGAGCTGTTTTTT. Protein: CASSSLRGAGNTGELFF.

The chain combines TRBV5-1 with TRBJ2-3, with D tentatively TRBD2 (7 bases). CDR1 and CDR2 from the germline V gene are SGHRS and YFSETQ. The CDR3 has 16 amino acids. The V gene lost 0 bases and the J gene lost 5 bases, with 16 bases spanning the gap. The CDR3 spells CASSLVASGGQDTQYF. The CDR3, as DNA: TGCGCCAGCAGCTTGGTGGCATCCGGGGGGCAAGATACGCAGTATTTT.

The chain recombines TRBV6-2 or TRBV6-3 with TRBJ2-3, with 9 bases lining up with TRBD2. Germline V gives CDR1 MNHEY, CDR2 SVGEGT. The trim removed 7 bases at V and 3 bases at J, leaving 11 bases unmatched. There are 16 residues in the CDR3. CDR3 sequence reads: CASKPLRLAVTDTQYF. The CDR3 nucleotides are TGTGCCAGCAAACCTCTAAGACTAGCGGTTACAGATACGCAGTATTTT.

This chain uses TRBV11-2 with TRBJ2-2; 12 nucleotides line up with TRBD2. CDR3 length: 19 amino acids. Germline CDR1 reads SGHAT; CDR2 reads FQNNGV. V lost 1 base to trimming and J lost 5 bases; unmatched junction nucleotides: 11. The CDR3 sequence is CASSLGWRLAGDITGELFF. CDR3 bases: TGTGCCAGCAGCTTAGGTTGGAGACTAGCGGGAGATATAACCGGGGAGCTGTTTTTT.

The chain employs TRBV25-1 and TRBJ2-1, with 12 bases matching TRBD2. The trim removed 3 bases at V and 6 bases at J, leaving 6 bases unmatched. Germline V gene lookup returns CDR1 MGHDK and CDR2 SYGVNS. The CDR3 runs 16 residues. The CDR3 is CASSEPTSGRPNEQFF. The CDR3 DNA sequence: TGTGCCAGCAGTGAGCCTACTAGCGGGAGGCCCAATGAGCAGTTCTTC. The full variable domain, its missing parts supplied by reference TRBV25-1 and TRBJ2-1, is EADIYQTPRYLVIGTGKKITLECSQTMGHDKMYWYQQDPGMELHLIHYSYGVNSTEKGDLSSESTVSRIRTEHFPLTLESARPSHTSQYLCASSEPTSGRPNEQFFGPGTRLTVL.